This T cell receptor beta chain was retrieved from a study of T-cell memory formation after mild COVID-19. The germline CDR1 and CDR2 sequences are SQVTM and ANQGSEA. The CDR3 covers 13 residues. Sample barcodes and UMIs were carried by the TCR alpha and TCR beta cDNA libraries that 5'RACE generated with constant-segment primers. TCRdb recomputed calls from the 5' RACE reads with MiXCR, one row per CDR3 protein. In the table there are 350,000 to 400,000 distinct CDR3 sequences, approximately 14% of which are singletons. This chain connects TRBV29-1 to TRBJ1-1; D is perhaps TRBD1 (6 bases). The sample consisted of PBMCs or a T cell subset sorted from them (not recorded which). The receptor comes from a man younger than 35 who had mild COVID-19 (a few samples of this study predate the infection). Cell type and time point are not known. CDR3 sequence: CSWGRGQNTEAFF. The CDR3 DNA is TGCAGTTGGGGACGGGGACAGAACACTGAAGCTTTCTTT.